This TCR beta chain was identified during a study of T cells in Graves' hyperthyroidism and ophthalmopathy. This CDR3 is 13 amino acids long. Deletions cut 2 bases from V and 4 bases from J, with 8 bases between. Diagnoses were established using clinical symptoms, serum thyroxine and TRAb, thyroid ultrasound and orbital computed tomography. PBMCs came from about 10 ml fresh peripheral blood. The investigators amplified TCR beta CDR3 regions from RNA transcripts. Initially, a first-round RT-PCR of the TCR CDR3 employed the HTBI primer set. TCRdb re-called the multiplex PCR reads with MiXCR, one entry per CDR3 protein. This table holds 600,000 to 700,000 distinct CDR3 sequences, 14% to 15% found once. This clonotype showed up many times.

The clonotype originates from a woman between 40 and 50 years old with Graves' ophthalmopathy. Material for sequencing was blood. This chain connects TRBV12-3 or TRBV12-4 to TRBJ1-2; no clear D. The CDR3 loop is CASSLIGSYGYTF. The DNA of the CDR3 is TGTGCCAGCAGTTTAATAGGGTCCTATGGCTACACCTTC.